This T cell receptor (beta chain) was sequenced during a study of shared clonotypes between healthy human individuals. Assay used: immunoSEQ multiplex PCR; TCRdb lists only in-frame clones, some missing. Of about 490,000 clones listed, 76% were seen once; the top ten hold 10% to 15%. Germline trimming cut 7 bases from V and 0 bases from J; bases unmatched to any gene: 6. The CDR3 runs 15 residues. CDR1 is LNHDA, CDR2 SQIVND, per germline (reference sequence). The rearrangement links TRBV19 to TRBJ2-3; 8 positions match TRBD1. Material for sequencing was PBMCs. The sequence came from a woman between 40 and 55 years old in good health. Some clones in this sample may be carry-over from other donors' samples. In DNA form, the CDR3 reads TGTGCCAGTACCGCAGGGGGCCTTAGCACAGATACGCAGTATTTT. Translation gives CASTAGGLSTDTQYF.